This T cell receptor (beta chain) was sequenced for a study of T cells in Graves' hyperthyroidism and ophthalmopathy. Regions amplified from RNA transcripts were the TCR beta CDR3 regions. The HTBI primer set served for first-round RT-PCR of the TCR CDR3. TCRdb itself ran the multiplex PCR reads through MiXCR, one entry per CDR3 protein. The repertoire has around 520,000 distinct CDR3 sequences, approximately 15% of them found once; the top ten carry approximately 15%. The ends were cut back, 1 base at V and 5 bases at J, with 11 bases in the middle. Germline V CDR1 and CDR2: MDHEN, SYDVKM. The CDR3 is 14 residues long. At least ten counts were recorded for this clonotype.

This chain connects TRBV28 to TRBJ1-2, with a possible D match to TRBD1 (6 bases). Input material: blood. The source of this sequence is a middle-aged woman with Graves' hyperthyroidism. The CDR3: CASSLSGRGYGYTF. For the CDR3, the DNA is TGTGCCAGCAGTTTATCGGGGAGGGGGTATGGCTACACCTTC.